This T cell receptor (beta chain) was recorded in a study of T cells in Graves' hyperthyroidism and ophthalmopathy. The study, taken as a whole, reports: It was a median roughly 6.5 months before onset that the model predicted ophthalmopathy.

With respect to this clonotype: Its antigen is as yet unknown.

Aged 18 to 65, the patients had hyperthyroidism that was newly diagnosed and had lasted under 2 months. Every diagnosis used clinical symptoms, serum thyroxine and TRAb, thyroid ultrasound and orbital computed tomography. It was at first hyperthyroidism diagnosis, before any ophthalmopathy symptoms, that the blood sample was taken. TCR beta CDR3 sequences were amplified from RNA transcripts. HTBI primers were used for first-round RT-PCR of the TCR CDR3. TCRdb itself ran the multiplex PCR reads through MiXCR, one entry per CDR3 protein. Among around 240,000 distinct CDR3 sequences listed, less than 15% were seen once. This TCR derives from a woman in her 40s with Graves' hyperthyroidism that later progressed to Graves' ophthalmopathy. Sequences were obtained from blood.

The CDR3 DNA reads as TGCGCCAGCAGCGGGACCGGGACAGGAAACAATGAGCAGTTCTTC. This codes for CASSGTGTGNNEQFF. The chain combines TRBV5-1 with TRBJ2-1, with 8 bases that match TRBD1. In germline, CDR1 is SGHRS, CDR2 YFSETQ. V shed 4 bases and J 5 bases; nucleotides not matched to a gene: 8. There are 15 residues in the CDR3. The entire variable domain, with the rest obtained from reference TRBV5-1 and TRBJ2-1, is as follows: KAGVTQTPRYLIKTRGQQVTLSCSPISGHRSVSWYQQTPGQGLQFLFEYFSETQRNKGNFPGRFSGRQFSNSRSEMNVSTLELGDSALYLCASSGTGTGNNEQFFGPGTRLTVL.